A single sample gave rise to the 11 T cell receptor beta chains below, sequenced in a study of metastatic and nonmetastatic thyroid tumors. Thyroid surgery was performed in patients who had received no treatment beforehand. From the PCR reads, TCRdb re-called clones with MiXCR. The table lists around 59,000 clones, about 17% of them singletons. The specimen sequenced was blood. These receptors were collected from a male donor with papillary thyroid cancer or a benign thyroid nodule (not recorded which). Some clones in this sample may be carry-over from other donors' samples.

This clone was detected ten times or more. This chain connects TRBV18 to TRBJ1-4; the D gene is possibly TRBD1 (5 bases). Germline-derived CDR1 and CDR2 are KGHSH and LQKENI. The CDR3 covers 13 residues. Trimming removed 6 bases from V and 8 bases from J, with 13 bases in between. In DNA form, the CDR3 reads TGTGCCAGCTCGGTAGGGGTACGGGAAAAACTGTTTTTT. Translation: CASSVGVREKLFF.

This clone came up once. In the same sample, other DNA sequences code for this CDR3. The rearrangement links TRBV5-5 to TRBJ2-5; D might be TRBD2 (5 bases). The CDR3 consists of 12 residues. Trimming removed 4 bases from V and 5 bases from J, with 9 bases in between. Germline-derived CDR1 and CDR2 are SGHKS and YYEKEE (reference sequence). CDR3 sequence reads: CASSLEAETQYF. The CDR3 DNA is TGTGCCAGCAGCCTGGAGGCTGAGACCCAGTACTTC.

The table lists this clone with a count of one. A much larger clone is a single base away; this may be a read error. The chain couples TRBV5-4 to TRBJ1-2; 9 positions agree with TRBD1. The CDR3 sequence is 14 residues long. V lost 3 bases and J lost 1; bases outside the gene matches: 1. Germline V lookup: CDR1 SGHNT, CDR2 YYREEE (reference sequence). As DNA, the CDR3 is TGTGCCAGCAGCTGGGACAGGGATAACTATGGCTACACCTTC. Translation gives CASSWDRDNYGYTF.

The sample holds a few counts of this clone. The chain has TRBV5-5 and TRBJ2-4; D is uncertain. The V end was cut by 6 bases, the J end by 0 bases, with 7 bases between. Germline V gene data show CDR1 as SGHKS and CDR2 as YYEKEE (reference sequence). The CDR3 is 13 residues long. CDR3 nucleotides: TGTGCCAGCACCCTCGTAGCCAAAAACATTCAGTACTTC. Translation: CASTLVAKNIQYF.

This clone was recorded at least ten times. The V call is TRBV11-1, the J call TRBJ2-1; TRBD2 matches 9 bases. The CDR3 has 16 residues. V was clipped by 3 bases and J by 5 bases; unmatched bases: 8. CDR1 is SGHAT, CDR2 FQDESV, per germline (reference sequence). The CDR3 is CASSFSGREGHNEQFF. The DNA for the CDR3 is TGTGCCAGCAGCTTCTCGGGGCGGGAGGGACACAATGAGCAGTTCTTC.

This clone was seen at least ten times. The J gene is TRBJ2-3, the V gene TRBV3-1; 10 bases match TRBD2. V lost 0 bases, J lost 1 base, and 7 bases stayed unmatched. The CDR3 totals 18 residues. CDR1 is LGHDT and CDR2 is YNNKEL in the germline V gene (reference sequence). CDR3 loop: CASSQEAPLAGGTDTQYF. CDR3 coding DNA: TGTGCCAGCAGCCAAGAGGCACCCCTAGCGGGGGGCACAGATACGCAGTATTTT.

This chain connects TRBV30 to TRBJ2-7; D remains ambiguous. V lost 0 bases and J 0 bases, leaving 15 bases between the germline ends. CDR1 is GTSNPN, CDR2 SVGIG, per germline (reference sequence). This CDR3 spans 16 amino acids. This CDR3 reads CAWSVLLGRSSYEQYV. The CDR3 DNA reads TGTGCCTGGAGTGTACTGTTAGGTAGGAGCTCCTACGAGCAGTACGTC.

The chain has TRBV30 and TRBJ1-6, with D hard to call. V was cut by 2 bases and J by 9 bases, with 11 bases left in between. The V gene's germline CDR1 is GTSNPN and CDR2 SVGIG (reference sequence). The CDR3 is 13 residues long. The CDR3, as DNA: TGTGCCTGGAGTCCAAGCCTGGGTTCACCCCTCCACTTT. Protein: CAWSPSLGSPLHF.

This clone was found many times. The genes are TRBV3-1 and TRBJ2-6, with D perhaps matching TRBD1 (6 bases). V lost 2 bases and J lost 3, with 8 bases in between. Germline CDR1 and CDR2: LGHDT and YNNKEL (reference sequence). The CDR3 runs 15 residues. Here the CDR3 DNA reads TGTGCCAGCAGCCAAAGGGGGAGTGGGGCCAACGTCCTGACTTTC. This gives the protein CASSQRGSGANVLTF. Together with reference TRBV3-1 and TRBJ2-6, the CDR3 gives the full variable domain: DTAVSQTPKYLVTQMGNDKSIKCEQNLGHDTMYWYKQDSKKFLKIMFSYNNKELIINETVPNRFSPKSPDKAHLNLHINSLELGDSAVYFCASSQRGSGANVLTFGAGSRLTVL.

A note on this clone: One base away lies a much larger clone, so this may be a sequencing read error. The rearrangement joins TRBV28 to TRBJ2-1, with TRBD1 as a possible D gene (6 bases). There are 15 residues in the CDR3. Per the germline V gene, CDR1 is MDHEN and CDR2 is SYDVKM. In nucleotides, the CDR3 is TGTGCCAACAGTTTTCGAAAGGGGGCCTACAATGAGCAGTTCTTC. This sequence encodes CANSFRKGAYNEQFF.

This clone was detected ten times or more. V usage is TRBV6-2 or TRBV6-3 and J usage is TRBJ2-2; no definite D call. V lost 7 bases and J lost 3, with 9 bases in between. This CDR3 is 13 amino acids long. Germline CDR1 reads MNHEY; CDR2 reads SVGEGT. The CDR3 is CASILGDTGELFF. The CDR3 DNA is TGTGCCAGCATCCTTGGGGACACCGGGGAGCTGTTTTTT.